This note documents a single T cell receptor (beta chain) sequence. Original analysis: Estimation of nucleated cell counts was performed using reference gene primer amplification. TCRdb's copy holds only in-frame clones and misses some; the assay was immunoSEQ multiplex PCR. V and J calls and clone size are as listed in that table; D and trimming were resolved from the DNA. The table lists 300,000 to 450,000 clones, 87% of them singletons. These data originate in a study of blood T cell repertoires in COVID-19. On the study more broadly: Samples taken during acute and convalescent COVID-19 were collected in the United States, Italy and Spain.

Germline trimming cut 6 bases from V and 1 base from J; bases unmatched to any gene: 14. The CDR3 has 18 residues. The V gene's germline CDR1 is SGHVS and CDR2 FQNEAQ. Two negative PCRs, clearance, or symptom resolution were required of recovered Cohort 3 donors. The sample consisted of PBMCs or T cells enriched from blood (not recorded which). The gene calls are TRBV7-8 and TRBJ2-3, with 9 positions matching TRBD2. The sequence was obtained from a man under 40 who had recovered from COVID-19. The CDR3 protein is CASRPSRALAGRTDTQYF. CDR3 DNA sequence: TGTGCCAGCAGACCCTCCCGGGCTCTAGCGGGGCGCACAGATACGCAGTATTTT.